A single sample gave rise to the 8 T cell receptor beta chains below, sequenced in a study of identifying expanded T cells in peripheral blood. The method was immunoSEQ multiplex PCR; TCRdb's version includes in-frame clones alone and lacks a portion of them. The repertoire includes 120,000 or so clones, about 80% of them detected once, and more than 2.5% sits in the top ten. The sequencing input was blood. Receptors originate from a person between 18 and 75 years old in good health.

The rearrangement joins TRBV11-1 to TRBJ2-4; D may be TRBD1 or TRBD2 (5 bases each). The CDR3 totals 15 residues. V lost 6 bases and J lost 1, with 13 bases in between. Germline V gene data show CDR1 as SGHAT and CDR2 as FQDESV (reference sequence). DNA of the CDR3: TGTGCCAGCAGGTCCCGGGACGGTGCCAAAAACATTCAGTACTTC. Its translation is CASRSRDGAKNIQYF.

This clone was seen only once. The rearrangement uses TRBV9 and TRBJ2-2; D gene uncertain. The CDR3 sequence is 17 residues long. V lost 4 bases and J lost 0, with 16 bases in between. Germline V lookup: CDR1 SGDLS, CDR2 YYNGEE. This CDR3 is CASSSNEEFANTGELFF. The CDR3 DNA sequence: TGTGCCAGCAGCTCCAATGAGGAGTTCGCGAACACCGGGGAGCTGTTTTTT.

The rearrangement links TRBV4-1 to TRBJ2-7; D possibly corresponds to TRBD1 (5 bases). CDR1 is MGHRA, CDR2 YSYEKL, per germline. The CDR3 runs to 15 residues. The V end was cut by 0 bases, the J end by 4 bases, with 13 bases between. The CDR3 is CASSQERQKSYEQYF. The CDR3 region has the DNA TGCGCCAGCAGCCAAGAAAGACAGAAGTCGTACGAGCAGTACTTC.

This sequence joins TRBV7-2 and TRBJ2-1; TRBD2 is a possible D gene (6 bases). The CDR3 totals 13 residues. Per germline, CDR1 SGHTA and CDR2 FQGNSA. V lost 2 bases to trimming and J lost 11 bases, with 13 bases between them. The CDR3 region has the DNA TGTGCCAGCAGCTTACCGGGACTTGTAAAGCAGTTCTTC. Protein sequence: CASSLPGLVKQFF.

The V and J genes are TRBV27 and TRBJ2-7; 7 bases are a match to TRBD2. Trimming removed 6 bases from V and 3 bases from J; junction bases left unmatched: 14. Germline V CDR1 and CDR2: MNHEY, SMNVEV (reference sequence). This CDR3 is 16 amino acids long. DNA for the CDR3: TGTGCCAGCAGGCCCTTGGATGGCGGGAGACACTACGAGCAGTACTTC. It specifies CASRPLDGGRHYEQYF.

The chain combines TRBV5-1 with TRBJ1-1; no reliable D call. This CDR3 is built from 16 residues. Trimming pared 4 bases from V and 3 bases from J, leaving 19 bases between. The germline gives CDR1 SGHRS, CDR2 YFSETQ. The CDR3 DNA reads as TGCGCCAGCAGCCCGGCCGGGATCACAGTGGACACTGAAGCTTTCTTT. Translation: CASSPAGITVDTEAFF.

The CDR3, as DNA: TGTGCCATCGCTCGGGTGCGGACAACCTACGAGCAGTACTTC. It codes for CAIARVRTTYEQYF. The chain recombines TRBV10-3 with TRBJ2-7; D may be TRBD1 (5 bases). Trimming left V 8 bases short and J 2 bases short, with 16 bases between. The CDR3 consists of 14 residues. Germline V lookup: CDR1 ENHRY, CDR2 SYGVKD.

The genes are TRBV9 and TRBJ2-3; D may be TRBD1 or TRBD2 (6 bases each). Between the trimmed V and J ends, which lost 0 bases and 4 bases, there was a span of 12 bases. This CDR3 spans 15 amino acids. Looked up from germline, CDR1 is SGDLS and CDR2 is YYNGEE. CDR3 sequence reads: CASSVGGAFADTQYF. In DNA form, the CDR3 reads TGTGCCAGCAGCGTAGGGGGGGCCTTCGCAGATACGCAGTATTTT.